This TCR beta chain was found in a study of control samples from healthy donors and cancer patients. Libraries were prepared by immunoSEQ multiplex PCR; TCRdb keeps only in-frame clonotypes and omits some of them. The table records about 250,000 clones, roughly four fifths of them present only once. What was sequenced was PBMCs. The TCR sequence derives from an older woman with lung cancer.

The CDR3 DNA sequence: TGTGCCACCAGGACTAGCGGGGGACTGGAGCAGTTCTTC. Translated, it gives CATRTSGGLEQFF. The rearrangement joins TRBV10-3 to TRBJ2-1; 13 nucleotides line up with TRBD2. Germline loops: CDR1 ENHRY, CDR2 SYGVKD. The CDR3 runs to 13 residues. The V and J ends lost 10 bases and 10 bases, in that order; junction bases with no gene match: 7.